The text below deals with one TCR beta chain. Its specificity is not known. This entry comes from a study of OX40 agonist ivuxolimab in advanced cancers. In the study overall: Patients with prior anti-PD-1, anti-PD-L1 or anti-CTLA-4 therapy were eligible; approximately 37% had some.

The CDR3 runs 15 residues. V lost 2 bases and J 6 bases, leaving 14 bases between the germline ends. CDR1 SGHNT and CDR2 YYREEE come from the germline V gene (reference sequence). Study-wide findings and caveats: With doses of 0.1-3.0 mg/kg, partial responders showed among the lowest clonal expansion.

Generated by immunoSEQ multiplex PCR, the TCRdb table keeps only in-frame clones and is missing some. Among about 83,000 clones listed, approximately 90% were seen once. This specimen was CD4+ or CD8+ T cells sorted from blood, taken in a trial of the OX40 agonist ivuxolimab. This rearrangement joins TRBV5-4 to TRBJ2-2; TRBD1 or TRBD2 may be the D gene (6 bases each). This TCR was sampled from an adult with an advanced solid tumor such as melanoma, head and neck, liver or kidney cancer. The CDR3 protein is CASSFSGAGAGELFF. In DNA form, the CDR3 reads TGTGCCAGCAGCTTTTCGGGGGCTGGGGCCGGGGAGCTGTTTTTT.